Detailed here is one T cell receptor (beta chain). This sample was included in a study of cytomegalovirus exposure and HLA in healthy donors. Germline values: CDR1 LNHDA, CDR2 SQIVND (reference sequence). V trimming: 0 bases; J trimming: 5 bases; junction bases outside the gene matches: 9. This CDR3 contains 17 residues. Amplification used 60 Vbeta primers and 13 Jbeta primers. Libraries were prepared by immunoSEQ multiplex PCR; TCRdb keeps only in-frame clonotypes and omits some of them. In the table there are under 300,000 clones, 84% of which are singletons. V and J are TRBV19 and TRBJ2-3; 9 nucleotides match TRBD2. Sequenced material: PBMCs. This receptor was taken from a woman in her thirties or forties in good health and CMV-seropositive. The chain's CDR3 is CASSIDRVAGEEDTQYF. In DNA, the CDR3 is TGTGCCAGTAGTATAGATCGGGTAGCGGGAGAGGAAGATACGCAGTATTTT.